These 27 T cell receptor beta chains originate from one sample sequenced in a study of cytomegalovirus exposure and HLA in healthy donors. PCR involved 60 Vbeta and 13 Jbeta primers. Sequencing was performed with immunoSEQ multiplex PCR; in TCRdb, only in-frame clones are kept and a portion is missing. The table includes approximately 150,000 clones, around 80% detected once. The material sequenced was PBMCs. These receptors were collected from a woman aged 55-70 years in good health and CMV-seropositive.

The rearrangement joins TRBV10-3 to TRBJ1-1; 10 bases agree with TRBD1. The germline V gene has CDR1 ENHRY and CDR2 SYGVKD. V lost 6 bases and J lost 5; bases outside the gene matches: 12. The CDR3 covers 16 residues. This chain's CDR3 is CAISATGTGVYTEAFF. The CDR3 region has the DNA TGTGCCATCAGCGCTACCGGGACAGGGGTGTATACTGAAGCTTTCTTT.

The J gene is TRBJ1-2, the V gene TRBV20-1; D is undetermined. Deletions cut 6 bases from V and 5 bases from J, with 7 bases between. Per germline, CDR1 DFQATT and CDR2 SNEGSKA (reference sequence). The CDR3 is made up of 10 amino acids. The CDR3 nucleotides read TGCAGTGCATCTCTTTATGGCTACACCTTC. This translates into CSASLYGYTF.

This chain links TRBV5-1 with TRBJ2-3; D call uncertain. The CDR3 runs 14 residues. The germline gives CDR1 SGHRS, CDR2 YFSETQ. Trimming shortened V by 4 bases and J by 2 bases, and 11 bases separated the two germline ends. CDR3 amino acids: CASSRTQDTDTQYF. The CDR3 coding sequence is TGCGCCAGCAGCAGAACTCAAGACACAGATACGCAGTATTTT.

This clone was recorded only once. The chain recombines TRBV5-1 with TRBJ2-1; TRBD2 matches 10 bases. CDR1 is SGHRS and CDR2 is YFSETQ in the germline V gene. The CDR3 is 14 amino acids. The junction had 1 base not matched to a gene; V was cut back by 0 bases and J by 7 bases. For the CDR3, the DNA is TGCGCCAGCAGCTTGGTAGCGGGAGGTAATGAGCAGTTCTTC. This gives the protein CASSLVAGGNEQFF.

The gene calls are TRBV19 and TRBJ2-2, with D maybe TRBD2 (5 bases). There are 14 residues in the CDR3. V shed 0 bases and J shed 7 bases, with 9 bases lying between them. Germline V gene sequence: CDR1 LNHDA, CDR2 SQIVND (reference sequence). The chain's CDR3 is CASSIDWRSGELFF. The CDR3 region has the DNA TGTGCCAGTAGTATAGATTGGAGGAGCGGGGAGCTGTTTTTT.

This chain uses TRBV7-2 with TRBJ2-5, with no clear D. The CDR3 runs 15 residues. Between the trimmed V and J ends, which lost 0 bases and 1 base, there was a span of 9 bases. Germline assignment: CDR1 SGHTA and CDR2 FQGNSA. The CDR3 DNA reads as TGTGCCAGCAGCTTAGCGGAAACAGCCCAAGAGACCCAGTACTTC. Translated, it gives CASSLAETAQETQYF.

The V call is TRBV7-3, the J call TRBJ2-1; possible D gene TRBD1, 5 bases. CDR1 is SGHTA and CDR2 is FQGTGA in the germline V gene. There are 15 residues in the CDR3. Deletions cut 5 bases from V and 8 bases from J, with 19 bases between. The CDR3 DNA reads as TGTGCCAGCAGCCAAGACAGTCTCCTCAGCGATGAGCAGTTCTTC. It yields the protein CASSQDSLLSDEQFF.

The chain combines TRBV19 with TRBJ2-2; 8 bases map to TRBD2. V was pared by 6 bases and J by 9 bases, with 9 bases of the junction left unmatched. Germline V CDR1 and CDR2: LNHDA, SQIVND (reference sequence). The CDR3 length is 14 residues. The CDR3 sequence: CASRPGLEIRELFF. DNA of the CDR3: TGTGCCAGTAGACCGGGACTAGAAATCCGGGAGCTGTTTTTT. The variable domain in full, completed from reference TRBV19 and TRBJ2-2, reads DGGITQSPKYLFRKEGQNVTLSCEQNLNHDAMYWYRQDPGQGLRLIYYSQIVNDFQKGDIAEGYSVSREKKESFPLTVTSAQKNPTAFYLCASRPGLEIRELFFGEGSRLTVL.

The chain is built from TRBV20-1 and TRBJ1-2; D gene uncertain. Per germline, CDR1 DFQATT and CDR2 SNEGSKA (reference sequence). The CDR3 covers 10 residues. V lost 6 bases, J lost 2 bases, and 4 bases lay in between. The DNA for the CDR3 is TGCAGTGCCCAGAACTATGGCTACACCTTC. Protein: CSAQNYGYTF.

This clone has more than one count but fewer than ten. The chain recombines TRBV19 with TRBJ2-1; 10 nucleotides line up with TRBD1. V dropped 5 bases and J dropped 1; count of bases not matched to a gene: 5. CDR3 length equals 16 residues. Germline values: CDR1 LNHDA, CDR2 SQIVND (reference sequence). The CDR3 coding sequence is TGTGCCAGTAGTCTGACAGGGGGCGGATCCTACAATGAGCAGTTCTTC. It encodes CASSLTGGGSYNEQFF.

This clone was seen only a few times. The CDR3 DNA follows: TGCGCCAGCAGCCAAGGCGGGACTCCAATCGTCCTGACTTTC. Translated, it gives CASSQGGTPIVLTF. The chain has TRBV4-1 and TRBJ2-6, with D perhaps TRBD2 (6 bases). From germline, CDR1 is MGHRA and CDR2 YSYEKL. There are 14 residues in the CDR3. The V end was cut by 1 base, the J end by 12 bases, with 13 bases between.

The V gene is TRBV18, the J gene TRBJ2-3, with 12 bases matching TRBD2. The CDR3 covers 17 residues. V was clipped by 5 bases and J by 1 base; unmatched bases: 7. CDR1 KGHSH and CDR2 LQKENI come from the germline V gene. CDR3 region: CASSGTSGGIGTDTQYF. The DNA for the CDR3 is TGTGCCAGCTCAGGCACTAGCGGGGGGATCGGCACAGATACGCAGTATTTT.

The rearrangement links TRBV30 to TRBJ1-2; TRBD1 is a possible D gene (6 bases). The CDR3 totals 13 residues. Germline assignment: CDR1 GTSNPN and CDR2 SVGIG (reference sequence). The V and J ends lost 0 bases and 7 bases respectively, with 12 bases between them. The CDR3 coding sequence is TGTGCCTGGAGTGTAATGACAGGCGGTGGCTACACCTTC. The encoded protein is CAWSVMTGGGYTF. Full variable domain (outside the CDR3, taken from reference TRBV30 and TRBJ1-2): SQTIHQWPATLVQPVGSPLSLECTVEGTSNPNLYWYRQAAGRGLQLLFYSVGIGQISSEVPQNLSASRPQDRQFILSSKKLLLSDSGFYLCAWSVMTGGGYTFGSGTRLTVV.

The gene calls are TRBV27 and TRBJ2-3, with D possibly TRBD2 on 6 matching bases. CDR3 length: 15 amino acids. Germline V lookup: CDR1 MNHEY, CDR2 SMNVEV (reference sequence). Between the trimmed V and J ends, which lost 1 base and 0 bases, there was a span of 8 bases. CDR3 nucleotides: TGTGCCAGCAGTTTATTAGGGACTAGCACAGATACGCAGTATTTT. Residues: CASSLLGTSTDTQYF.

This clone came up a few times. This rearrangement joins TRBV6-5 to TRBJ1-1; TRBD1 matches at 8 bases. The CDR3 runs 14 residues. Germline V gene data show CDR1 as MNHEY and CDR2 as SVGAGI. Trimming removed 6 bases from V and 2 bases from J; junction bases left unmatched: 5. The CDR3 nucleotides read TGTGCCAGCAGATTCGGACAGGGCAACACTGAAGCTTTCTTT. Translated: CASRFGQGNTEAFF.

This clone was picked up one time. This sequence joins TRBV5-6 and TRBJ2-7, with 9 bases lining up with TRBD1. The CDR3 loop spans 14 amino acids. V was pared by 3 bases and J by 4 bases, with 5 bases of the junction left unmatched. CDR1 and CDR2 (germline): SGHDT, YYEEEE. The DNA of the CDR3 is TGTGCCAGCAGCTCCCCCGGGACAGGGTACGAGCAGTACTTC. As protein: CASSSPGTGYEQYF.

The chain is built from TRBV30 and TRBJ2-7, with a weak D call TRBD2 (6 bases). The germline V gene encodes CDR1 GTSNPN and CDR2 SVGIG (reference sequence). CDR3 size: 14 residues. Trimming took 3 bases from V and 3 from J, leaving 15 bases between them. The CDR3 DNA sequence: TGTGCCTGGAGCCCCACCGGGAGTTACTACGAGCAGTACTTC. Protein: CAWSPTGSYYEQYF.

The genes are TRBV7-6 and TRBJ1-4, with TRBD1 identical over 8 bases. This CDR3 contains 14 residues. The germline V gene has CDR1 SGHVS and CDR2 FNYEAQ. Germline trimming cut 2 bases from V and 8 bases from J; bases unmatched to any gene: 4. CDR3 in amino acids: CASSLSGQGEKLFF. DNA for the CDR3: TGTGCCAGCAGCTTATCTGGACAGGGAGAAAAACTGTTTTTT.

The chain recombines TRBV15 with TRBJ2-3; 10 nucleotides agree with TRBD1. After removal of 3 bases from V and 4 bases from J, the junction contained 10 bases not matched to a gene. This CDR3 has 17 residues. Germline values: CDR1 LNHNV, CDR2 YYDKDF (reference sequence). DNA of the CDR3: TGTGCCACCAGCAGGGAACAGACAGGGGGCATCGCAGATACGCAGTATTTT. It specifies CATSREQTGGIADTQYF. The complete variable domain, with remaining parts taken from reference TRBV15 and TRBJ2-3, reads DAMVIQNPRYQVTQFGKPVTLSCSQTLNHNVMYWYQQKSSQAPKLLFHYYDKDFNNEADTPDNFQSRRPNTSFCFLDIRSPGLGDTAMYLCATSREQTGGIADTQYFGPGTRLTVL.

This clone was counted a few times. The gene calls are TRBV2 and TRBJ1-1, with TRBD1 as a possible D gene (5 bases). The V gene lost 3 bases and the J gene lost 5 bases, with 16 bases spanning the gap. The CDR3 extends over 15 amino acids. Germline V gene lookup returns CDR1 SNHLY and CDR2 FYNNEI. The chain's CDR3 is CASSDEGFRGTEAFF. DNA for the CDR3: TGTGCCAGCAGTGATGAGGGATTCCGGGGGACTGAAGCTTTCTTT.

V is TRBV4-2 and J is TRBJ1-5, with unresolved D. The CDR3 runs 13 residues. The V gene lost 5 bases and the J gene lost 0 bases, with 5 bases spanning the gap. Germline CDR1 LGHNA, CDR2 YNFKEQ. The CDR3 sequence: CASSYYSNQPQHF. The CDR3 nucleotides are TGTGCCAGCAGCTACTATAGCAATCAGCCCCAGCATTTT.

V usage is TRBV28 and J usage is TRBJ1-5; TRBD1 aligns across 8 bases. The CDR3 runs 14 residues. The trim removed 3 bases at V and 3 bases at J, leaving 1 base unmatched. Germline V CDR1 and CDR2: MDHEN, SYDVKM. CDR3 sequence reads: CASSLTGVNQPQHF. CDR3 nucleotide sequence: TGTGCCAGCAGTTTGACAGGGGTCAATCAGCCCCAGCATTTT.

About this clone itself: Relative to the germline gene, one junction end is altered; a read error may explain this. J is TRBJ2-7 and V is TRBV7-7; the match to TRBD1 covers 10 bases. This CDR3 contains 15 residues. Germline V gene data show CDR1 as SSHAT and CDR2 as FNYEAQ (reference sequence). CDR3 coding DNA: TGTGCTAGCAGCTCAGGGACAGGGGCCTCCTACGAGCAGTACTTC. As protein: CASSSGTGASYEQYF.

In this sample, this clone turned up a few times. This chain connects TRBV11-2 to TRBJ2-2; D remains unclear. Trimming took off 5 bases at V and 4 bases at J, with 8 bases between the two ends. The CDR3 sequence is 13 residues long. Germline CDR1 SGHAT, CDR2 FQNNGV. CDR3 region: CASSPRSTGELFF. The CDR3 DNA follows: TGTGCCAGCAGCCCCCGCAGCACCGGGGAGCTGTTTTTT.

V and J are TRBV7-9 and TRBJ2-7; 7 bases match TRBD1. Germline V gene sequence: CDR1 SEHNR, CDR2 FQNEAQ (reference sequence). CDR3 length equals 14 residues. After removal of 2 bases from V and 7 bases from J, the junction contained 8 bases not matched to a gene. The CDR3 loop is CASSLLQGSGEQYF. CDR3 sequence (DNA): TGTGCCAGCAGCTTACTACAGGGGAGTGGAGAGCAGTACTTC.

This chain joins TRBV27 and TRBJ2-2; 10 nucleotides align to TRBD2. The CDR3 runs 15 residues. The trim removed 7 bases at V and 7 bases at J, leaving 9 bases unmatched. Germline CDR1 reads MNHEY; CDR2 reads SMNVEV (reference sequence). DNA of the CDR3: TGTGCCAGCAAGTTTCCTAGCGGGAGCGGCGGGGAGCTGTTTTTT. It encodes CASKFPSGSGGELFF.

The chain couples TRBV7-9 to TRBJ1-5; no clear D gene. The CDR3 is 13 amino acids. The V gene's germline CDR1 is SEHNR and CDR2 FQNEAQ (reference sequence). V was shortened by 4 bases and J by 0 bases, with 4 bases between the two germline ends. CDR3 sequence (DNA): TGTGCCAGCAGCTATAATAGCAATCAGCCCCAGCATTTT. This sequence encodes CASSYNSNQPQHF. The full variable domain, its missing parts supplied by reference TRBV7-9 and TRBJ1-5, is DTGVSQNPRHKITKRGQNVTFRCDPISEHNRLYWYRQTLGQGPEFLTYFQNEAQLEKSRLLSDRFSAERPKGSFSTLEIQRTEQGDSAMYLCASSYNSNQPQHFGDGTRLSIL.